This T cell receptor beta chain was recorded in a study of OX40 agonist ivuxolimab in advanced cancers. Study as a whole: Patients receiving dose escalation had hepatocellular carcinoma, melanoma, renal cell or head and neck cancer.

Sequencing was performed with immunoSEQ multiplex PCR; in TCRdb, only in-frame clones are kept and a portion is missing. The sample holds 89,000 or so clones; 88% are singletons and the top ten take less than 0.85%. This receptor was taken from an adult with an advanced solid tumor such as melanoma, head and neck, liver or kidney cancer. The material was CD4+ or CD8+ T cells sorted from blood, obtained in a trial of the OX40 agonist ivuxolimab.

In nucleotides, the CDR3 is TGTGCCAGCAGCTCCGGGACTAGCGGGTGGGTGGCGACCGAGCAGTACTTC. Translating it yields CASSSGTSGWVATEQYF. V is TRBV7-9 and J is TRBJ2-7; 12 bases line up with TRBD2. The CDR3 runs 17 residues. Losses at the gene ends were 4 bases for V and 6 bases for J; bases not matched to a gene: 13. Germline CDR1 SEHNR, CDR2 FQNEAQ (reference sequence).